Listed below are T cell receptor beta chains from one sample, sequenced in a study of beta chain features in type 1 diabetes. Profiled with immunoSEQ multiplex PCR; TCRdb holds only in-frame clones, not every one. The profile shows more than 200,000 clones, 16% of them singletons. The sample was naive CD4+ T cells from blood. The receptors were sampled from a man aged 25-45 years with type 1 diabetes. CDR3s include the opening cysteine and the closing phenylalanine or tryptophan. D genes are given only for firm matches. Some rows mark clone size as missing; the rest say once, few, many or name a class of expanded clone.

d_call: .; v_call: TRBV9; j_call: TRBJ2-6; clone_size: .; cdr3_aa: CASSVPGANVLTF; cdr3_nt: TGTGCCAGCAGCGTTCCTGGGGCCAACGTCCTGACTTTC
d_call: TRBD2; v_call: TRBV6-5; j_call: TRBJ2-2; clone_size: .; cdr3_aa: CASASGGNTGELFF; cdr3_nt: TGTGCCAGCGCCAGCGGGGGGAACACCGGGGAGCTGTTTTTT
d_call: .; v_call: TRBV30; j_call: TRBJ1-1; clone_size: .; cdr3_aa: CAWSRAGRTEAFF; cdr3_nt: TGTGCCTGGAGCCGGGCAGGGCGTACTGAAGCTTTCTTT
d_call: .; v_call: TRBV29-1; j_call: TRBJ1-1; clone_size: .; cdr3_aa: CSAHLNQKSEAFF; cdr3_nt: TGCAGCGCTCACCTTAACCAGAAATCTGAAGCTTTCTTT
d_call: .; v_call: TRBV7-9; j_call: TRBJ2-5; clone_size: .; cdr3_aa: CASSFIWGEETQYF; cdr3_nt: TGTGCCAGCAGCTTCATCTGGGGCGAAGAGACCCAGTACTTC
d_call: .; v_call: TRBV30; j_call: TRBJ2-4; clone_size: few; cdr3_aa: CAWSEPSLAKNIQYF; cdr3_nt: TGTGCCTGGAGTGAACCATCTCTAGCCAAAAACATTCAGTACTTC
d_call: .; v_call: TRBV5-6; j_call: TRBJ2-7; clone_size: few; cdr3_aa: CASSLASYSEQYF; cdr3_nt: TGTGCCAGCAGCTTGGCTTCATACTCCGAGCAGTACTTC
d_call: TRBD2; v_call: TRBV7-3; j_call: TRBJ2-7; clone_size: .; cdr3_aa: CASSLLSGRYEQYF; cdr3_nt: TGTGCCAGCAGCTTACTCTCCGGGAGGTACGAGCAGTACTTC
d_call: .; v_call: TRBV6-5; j_call: TRBJ2-6; clone_size: .; cdr3_aa: CASSYESTAGANVLTF; cdr3_nt: TGTGCCAGCAGTTACGAATCGACAGCTGGGGCCAACGTCCTGACTTTC
d_call: .; v_call: TRBV5-1; j_call: TRBJ2-6; clone_size: .; cdr3_aa: CASTGQQGSGANVLTF; cdr3_nt: TGCGCCAGCACCGGACAGCAGGGATCTGGGGCCAACGTCCTGACTTTC
d_call: .; v_call: TRBV7-6; j_call: TRBJ2-1; clone_size: .; cdr3_aa: CASSSTGLNNEQFF; cdr3_nt: TGTGCCAGCAGCTCGACGGGACTCAACAATGAGCAGTTCTTC
d_call: .; v_call: TRBV30; j_call: TRBJ1-4; clone_size: .; cdr3_aa: CAWSVHRVDEKLFF; cdr3_nt: TGTGCCTGGAGTGTACACAGGGTCGATGAAAAACTGTTTTTT
d_call: .; v_call: TRBV30; j_call: TRBJ1-2; clone_size: .; cdr3_aa: CAWSPDYGYTF; cdr3_nt: TGTGCCTGGAGCCCAGACTATGGCTACACCTTC
d_call: .; v_call: TRBV23-1; j_call: TRBJ1-1; clone_size: .; cdr3_aa: CASRFQVVNTEAFF; cdr3_nt: TGCGCCAGCAGGTTTCAGGTCGTGAACACTGAAGCTTTCTTT
d_call: TRBD1; v_call: TRBV29-1; j_call: TRBJ2-5; clone_size: few; cdr3_aa: CSVERQGQETQYF; cdr3_nt: TGCAGCGTAGAGCGACAGGGACAAGAGACCCAGTACTTC
d_call: .; v_call: TRBV2; j_call: TRBJ2-5; clone_size: few; cdr3_aa: CASGRLTQYF; cdr3_nt: TGTGCCAGCGGCCGATTGACCCAGTACTTC
d_call: TRBD2; v_call: TRBV6-5; j_call: TRBJ2-5; clone_size: .; cdr3_aa: CASSLSGRTETQYF; cdr3_nt: TGTGCCAGCAGTCTTAGCGGGAGAACAGAGACCCAGTACTTC
d_call: .; v_call: TRBV7-9; j_call: TRBJ2-7; clone_size: .; cdr3_aa: CASSRDGYEQYF; cdr3_nt: TGTGCCAGCAGCCGGGACGGCTACGAGCAGTACTTC
d_call: .; v_call: TRBV25-1; j_call: TRBJ2-2; clone_size: few; cdr3_aa: CASSEYRELFF; cdr3_nt: TGTGCCAGCAGTGAATATAGGGAGCTGTTTTTT
d_call: .; v_call: TRBV7-8; j_call: TRBJ2-3; clone_size: few; cdr3_aa: CASSSHTDSTDTQYF; cdr3_nt: TGTGCCAGCAGCTCCCACACTGATAGCACAGATACGCAGTATTTT
d_call: .; v_call: TRBV11-1; j_call: TRBJ2-5; clone_size: few; cdr3_aa: CASSFGVGGIQETQYF; cdr3_nt: TGTGCCAGCAGCTTTGGCGTCGGGGGAATCCAAGAGACCCAGTACTTC
d_call: TRBD2; v_call: TRBV28; j_call: TRBJ2-7; clone_size: few; cdr3_aa: CASRPSGRVYEQYF; cdr3_nt: TGTGCCAGCAGACCTAGCGGGAGGGTCTACGAGCAGTACTTC
d_call: TRBD2; v_call: TRBV13; j_call: TRBJ2-1; clone_size: .; cdr3_aa: CASSRTSGYNEQFF; cdr3_nt: TGTGCCAGCAGCCGGACTAGCGGTTACAATGAGCAGTTCTTC
d_call: .; v_call: TRBV20-1; j_call: TRBJ2-1; clone_size: .; cdr3_aa: CSAVGSEQFF; cdr3_nt: TGCAGTGCCGTTGGCAGCGAGCAGTTCTTC
d_call: TRBD2; v_call: TRBV4-3; j_call: TRBJ2-3; clone_size: few; cdr3_aa: CASSQEWSGSATDTQYF; cdr3_nt: TGCGCCAGCAGCCAAGAGTGGAGCGGGAGTGCGACAGATACGCAGTATTTT
d_call: TRBD2; v_call: TRBV30; j_call: TRBJ2-7; clone_size: .; cdr3_aa: CAWGHIAGHSYEQYF; cdr3_nt: TGTGCCTGGGGCCATATAGCGGGACACTCCTACGAGCAGTACTTC
d_call: TRBD1; v_call: TRBV7-2; j_call: TRBJ1-5; clone_size: .; cdr3_aa: CASSLVSTGGNQPQHF; cdr3_nt: TGTGCCAGCAGCTTAGTATCGACAGGGGGTAATCAGCCCCAGCATTTT
d_call: .; v_call: TRBV5-4; j_call: TRBJ2-5; clone_size: .; cdr3_aa: CASSRDETQYF; cdr3_nt: TGTGCCAGCAGCCGCGATGAGACCCAGTACTTC
d_call: .; v_call: TRBV9; j_call: TRBJ2-2; clone_size: once; cdr3_aa: CASSVASRANTGELFF; cdr3_nt: TGTGCCAGCAGCGTAGCGTCCAGGGCGAACACCGGGGAGCTGTTTTTT
d_call: .; v_call: TRBV29-1; j_call: TRBJ1-1; clone_size: few; cdr3_aa: CSVKRGAAMNTEAFF; cdr3_nt: TGCAGCGTGAAAAGAGGGGCAGCCATGAACACTGAAGCTTTCTTT
d_call: .; v_call: TRBV29-1; j_call: TRBJ2-3; clone_size: few; cdr3_aa: CSVTSMTGVPWDTQYF; cdr3_nt: TGCAGCGTTACATCTATGACAGGCGTACCTTGGGATACGCAGTATTTT
d_call: .; v_call: TRBV20-1; j_call: TRBJ1-4; clone_size: .; cdr3_aa: CSAYQGLLFF; cdr3_nt: TGCAGTGCTTATCAGGGGTTACTGTTTTTT
d_call: .; v_call: TRBV13; j_call: TRBJ2-5; clone_size: few; cdr3_aa: CASSFTGSLETQYF; cdr3_nt: TGTGCCAGCAGCTTCACAGGGTCATTAGAGACCCAGTACTTC
d_call: .; v_call: TRBV7-2; j_call: TRBJ2-1; clone_size: once; cdr3_aa: CASRFGGSESYNEQFF; cdr3_nt: TGTGCCAGCAGGTTCGGTGGCAGCGAGAGTTACAATGAGCAGTTCTTC
d_call: .; v_call: TRBV13; j_call: TRBJ1-4; clone_size: .; cdr3_aa: CASSSTHGLPYKLFF; cdr3_nt: TGTGCCAGCAGCTCAACACACGGGCTCCCGTACAAACTGTTTTTT
d_call: .; v_call: TRBV7-9; j_call: TRBJ1-2; clone_size: once; cdr3_aa: CASSLAGYNYGYTF; cdr3_nt: TGTGCCAGCAGCTTAGCAGGGTATAACTATGGCTACACCTTC
d_call: TRBD2; v_call: TRBV15; j_call: TRBJ2-5; clone_size: .; cdr3_aa: CATSSEAGGRRETQYF; cdr3_nt: TGTGCCACCAGCTCCGAAGCTGGCGGGAGAAGGGAGACCCAGTACTTC
d_call: TRBD1; v_call: TRBV7-2; j_call: TRBJ1-5; clone_size: .; cdr3_aa: CASSPGQGASQPQHF; cdr3_nt: TGTGCCAGCAGCCCGGGACAGGGGGCGTCCCAGCCCCAGCATTTT
d_call: .; v_call: TRBV5-1; j_call: TRBJ1-3; clone_size: .; cdr3_aa: CASSLSDASGNTIYF; cdr3_nt: TGCGCCAGCAGCTTATCGGATGCCTCTGGAAACACCATATATTTT
d_call: .; v_call: TRBV29-1; j_call: TRBJ1-3; clone_size: .; cdr3_aa: CSVEGGNTIYF; cdr3_nt: TGCAGCGTTGAAGGAGGAAACACCATATATTTT
d_call: .; v_call: TRBV27; j_call: TRBJ2-7; clone_size: .; cdr3_aa: CASSLTRDPYEQYF; cdr3_nt: TGTGCCAGCAGTTTGACCAGGGACCCCTACGAGCAGTACTTC
d_call: .; v_call: TRBV13; j_call: TRBJ2-3; clone_size: .; cdr3_aa: CASSFERGPISFADTQYF; cdr3_nt: TGTGCCAGCAGCTTTGAACGGGGTCCCATCTCCTTCGCAGATACGCAGTATTTT
d_call: TRBD1; v_call: TRBV7-9; j_call: TRBJ2-7; clone_size: .; cdr3_aa: CASSLKGTGAYEQYF; cdr3_nt: TGTGCCAGCAGCTTGAAGGGGACAGGAGCTTACGAGCAGTACTTC
d_call: TRBD2; v_call: TRBV4-1; j_call: TRBJ2-5; clone_size: .; cdr3_aa: CASSQDRSGSRETQYF; cdr3_nt: TGCGCCAGCAGCCAAGATCGGAGCGGGAGCAGGGAGACCCAGTACTTC
d_call: .; v_call: TRBV27; j_call: TRBJ2-4; clone_size: few; cdr3_aa: CASTPMGLRTKNIQYF; cdr3_nt: TGTGCCAGCACCCCAATGGGACTTCGGACCAAAAACATTCAGTACTTC
d_call: .; v_call: TRBV30; j_call: TRBJ2-5; clone_size: few; cdr3_aa: CAWSVIRGRETQYF; cdr3_nt: TGTGCCTGGAGTGTAATCCGGGGGCGAGAGACCCAGTACTTC
d_call: .; v_call: TRBV7-2; j_call: TRBJ2-1; clone_size: few; cdr3_aa: CASSLNSYNEQFF; cdr3_nt: TGTGCCAGCAGCTTAAATTCCTACAATGAGCAGTTCTTC
d_call: .; v_call: TRBV14; j_call: TRBJ2-6; clone_size: few; cdr3_aa: CASSQNLNVLTF; cdr3_nt: TGTGCCAGCAGCCAAAATTTGAATGTCCTGACTTTC
d_call: .; v_call: TRBV9; j_call: TRBJ2-1; clone_size: .; cdr3_aa: CASSVIQDNEQFF; cdr3_nt: TGTGCCAGCAGCGTAATTCAGGACAATGAGCAGTTCTTC
d_call: TRBD2; v_call: TRBV5-4; j_call: TRBJ2-7; clone_size: .; cdr3_aa: CASSQLAGASYEQYF; cdr3_nt: TGTGCCAGCAGCCAACTAGCGGGAGCCTCCTACGAGCAGTACTTC
d_call: .; v_call: TRBV4-2; j_call: TRBJ2-1; clone_size: .; cdr3_aa: CASSQEPEEQFF; cdr3_nt: TGTGCCAGCAGCCAAGAACCGGAGGAGCAGTTCTTC
d_call: .; v_call: TRBV5-4; j_call: TRBJ2-3; clone_size: .; cdr3_aa: CASMAGVRLSDTQYF; cdr3_nt: TGTGCCAGCATGGCCGGCGTCCGACTTTCTGATACGCAGTATTTT
d_call: .; v_call: TRBV27; j_call: TRBJ1-5; clone_size: .; cdr3_aa: CASSLGGDQPQHF; cdr3_nt: TGTGCCAGCAGTTTGGGCGGGGATCAGCCCCAGCATTTT